A selection of T cell receptor beta chains follows, all from one sample in a study of T cells after yellow fever vaccination. MiXCR was run by TCRdb on the 5' RACE reads, yielding one entry per CDR3 protein. The table shows around 300,000 distinct CDR3 sequences, with around 4.4% occurring only once. This specimen was PBMCs, taken 15 days after the yellow fever booster vaccination. The receptors were sampled from a man aged 18 to 29 who received the YFV17D yellow fever vaccine. CDR3s include the opening cysteine and the closing phenylalanine or tryptophan. A D gene is named only where the DNA matches it firmly. Only part of the rows carry a size: once, few, many, or a class if the clone is expanded.

TRBV24-1,NA,TRBJ2-3,few,TGTGCCACCAGTAAATACACAGATACGCAGTATTTT,CATSKYTDTQYF
TRBV6-6,NA,TRBJ1-5,few,TGTGCCAGCGGGGGGACGGATCAGCCCCAGCATTTT,CASGGTDQPQHF
TRBV18,NA,TRBJ1-2,few,TGTGCCAGCTCACTACGACAGCTCTCTAACTATGGCTACACCTTC,CASSLRQLSNYGYTF
TRBV12-3/TRBV12-4,NA,TRBJ1-1,many,TGTGCCAGCAGAATCGATACAGGATCTGAAGCTTTCTTT,CASRIDTGSEAFF
TRBV7-2,NA,TRBJ1-2,NA,TGTGCCAGCAGCTTAGCGGGCGCTAACTATGGCTACACCTTC,CASSLAGANYGYTF
TRBV19,TRBD1,TRBJ2-5,once,TGTGCCAGTAGTATTGGGGCAGGGGGCGCGGAGACCCAGTACTTC,CASSIGAGGAETQYF
TRBV5-1,NA,TRBJ1-2,many,TGCGCCAGCAGCGAGGGTCACAACTATGGCTACACCTTC,CASSEGHNYGYTF
TRBV10-3,NA,TRBJ1-4,NA,TGTGCCATCAGCCCACGTTCAACTAATGAAAAACTGTTTTTT,CAISPRSTNEKLFF
TRBV4-1,NA,TRBJ2-3,NA,TGCGCCAGCAGCCAAGTGCCCGGTGGTGCGCAGTATTTT,CASSQVPGGAQYF
TRBV7-2,TRBD2,TRBJ2-7,few,TGTGCCAGCAGCCTCCGGACTAGTAGCTACGAGCAGTACTTC,CASSLRTSSYEQYF
TRBV5-1,TRBD1,TRBJ1-3,NA,TGCGCCAGCAGCCACGGGACAGACTCTGGAAACACCATATATTTT,CASSHGTDSGNTIYF
TRBV4-3,NA,TRBJ2-5,many,TGCGCCAGCAGCCAAGAGGGGTGGGAGACCCAGTACTTC,CASSQEGWETQYF
TRBV4-1,NA,TRBJ1-1,many,TGCGCCAGCAGCCCAGGACAGCCCACTGAAGCTTTCTTT,CASSPGQPTEAFF
TRBV7-9,TRBD1,TRBJ1-2,many,TGTGCCAGCAGCTTTCTGACAGGGTCTGGCTACACCTTC,CASSFLTGSGYTF
TRBV5-1,NA,TRBJ2-2,few,TGCGCCAGCTGCGCTCGGGACACCGGGGAGCTGTTTTTT,CASCARDTGELFF
TRBV4-1,NA,TRBJ2-1,NA,TGCGCCAGCAGCCCCAACGAGGGATCCTACAATGAGCAGTTCTTC,CASSPNEGSYNEQFF
TRBV4-3,NA,TRBJ1-2,many,TGCGCCAGCAGTGAAGACGGTGGGGCTTTAAACGGCTACACCTTC,CASSEDGGALNGYTF
TRBV5-1,NA,TRBJ2-3,many,TGCGCCAGCAGCTTGTTCGGGGCCACAGATACGCAGTATTTT,CASSLFGATDTQYF
TRBV11-2,TRBD2,TRBJ2-2,many,TGTGCCAGCAGCTTCGGGGGGGACACCGGGGAGCTGTTTTTT,CASSFGGDTGELFF
TRBV4-3,NA,TRBJ2-1,few,TGCGCCGGCAGCCAAGAGGTGGGGGCCCAGAAAGAGCAGTTCTTC,CAGSQEVGAQKEQFF
TRBV10-2,NA,TRBJ1-1,few,TGCGCCAGCAGTGAACAGGGCTGGTGGGCTGAAGCTTTCTTT,CASSEQGWWAEAFF
TRBV2,NA,TRBJ1-5,many,TGTGCCAGCAGGTCACCCGGGGCCAATCAGCCCCAGCATTTT,CASRSPGANQPQHF
TRBV29-1,NA,TRBJ2-7,many,TGCAGCGGGGTGTCCGGCGAGCAGTACTTC,CSGVSGEQYF